This TCR beta chain appears in the sequencing data of a study of control samples from healthy donors and cancer patients. Generated by immunoSEQ multiplex PCR, the TCRdb table keeps only in-frame clones and is missing some. This table has some 130,000 clones, more than 80% appearing once. Germline CDR1 reads SGHDT; CDR2 reads YYEEEE. The CDR3 contains 15 residues. Trimming removed 1 base at V and 1 base at J, with 11 bases between. The J gene is TRBJ2-5, the V gene TRBV5-6; possibly TRBD2 for D (6 bases). This TCR derives from a man aged 40-49 years in good health. Material for sequencing was blood. The CDR3 DNA is TGTGCCAGCAGCTTGCGGGGGACCCTCCAAGAGACCCAGTACTTC. This translates into CASSLRGTLQETQYF.